These T cell receptor beta chains were read from a single sample in a study of blood T cell repertoires in COVID-19. Measured with immunoSEQ multiplex PCR; TCRdb has only the in-frame clones, and not every one. This sample carries 200,000 to 300,000 clones, 84% of them seen once, and the ten largest clones take under 5.5%. Sequencing input: peripheral blood. These receptors all come from a man between 60 and 70 years old with acute or convalescent COVID-19. Both conserved end residues are part of each CDR3. The D gene is left open where the match is weak. Clone size is shown for a subset of rows, as once, few, many or a class of expanded clone.

J gene: TRBJ2-2; V gene: TRBV5-1; clone size: .; D gene: TRBD1; CDR3 DNA: TGCGCCAGCAGCGGAGGGACAGGGGTTTCAACCGGGGAGCTGTTTTTT; CDR3 protein: CASSGGTGVSTGELFF
J gene: TRBJ2-2; V gene: TRBV18; clone size: few; D gene: TRBD1; CDR3 DNA: TGTGCCAGCTCACCAGATCGGCCGGGACAGAGGCTGTTTTTT; CDR3 protein: CASSPDRPGQRLFF
J gene: TRBJ2-5; V gene: TRBV11-3; clone size: .; D gene: TRBD2; CDR3 DNA: TGTGCCAGCAGCTCGGGACTAGCGGGGGGCACACAAGAGACCCAGTACTTC; CDR3 protein: CASSSGLAGGTQETQYF
J gene: TRBJ1-1; V gene: TRBV3-1/TRBV3-2; clone size: .; D gene: .; CDR3 DNA: TGTGCCAGCAGCCAGCGAAGCGTTACTGAAGCTTTCTTT; CDR3 protein: CASSQRSVTEAFF
J gene: TRBJ2-2; V gene: TRBV4-1; clone size: .; D gene: .; CDR3 DNA: TGCGCCAGCAGCCCCCCCGCTGCCCTACCCCAGGTGTTTTTT; CDR3 protein: CASSPPAALPQVFF
J gene: TRBJ1-2; V gene: TRBV25-1; clone size: .; D gene: TRBD1; CDR3 DNA: TGTGCCAGCAGTGAGACAGGGGGCGCGGATGGCTACACCTTC; CDR3 protein: CASSETGGADGYTF
J gene: TRBJ1-5; V gene: TRBV5-1; clone size: .; D gene: .; CDR3 DNA: TGCGCCAGCAGCTTGTCCTACGGGCGGGATCAGCCCCAGCATTTT; CDR3 protein: CASSLSYGRDQPQHF
J gene: TRBJ2-7; V gene: TRBV5-1; clone size: .; D gene: TRBD1; CDR3 DNA: TGCGCCAGCAGCTTAACACCGGGACAGGGAATCTACGAGCAGTACTTC; CDR3 protein: CASSLTPGQGIYEQYF
J gene: TRBJ1-4; V gene: TRBV9; clone size: .; D gene: .; CDR3 DNA: TGTGCCAGCAGCGTAGGGGGCAGGCCAAATGAAAAACTGTTTTTT; CDR3 protein: CASSVGGRPNEKLFF
J gene: TRBJ1-5; V gene: TRBV28; clone size: .; D gene: TRBD1; CDR3 DNA: TGTGCCAGCAGTTTGGACCTAACAGGGGGGCTAAATCAGCCCCAGCATTTT; CDR3 protein: CASSLDLTGGLNQPQHF
J gene: TRBJ2-3; V gene: TRBV6-4; clone size: .; D gene: TRBD2; CDR3 DNA: TGTGCCAGCAGCGTCGCCGGGACTAGCGGGTCTGATACGCAGTATTTT; CDR3 protein: CASSVAGTSGSDTQYF
J gene: TRBJ1-3; V gene: TRBV18; clone size: .; D gene: TRBD1; CDR3 DNA: TGTGCCAGCTCCGCGACAGGGCAGCGTGGAAACACCATATATTTT; CDR3 protein: CASSATGQRGNTIYF
J gene: TRBJ1-2; V gene: TRBV5-1; clone size: .; D gene: TRBD1; CDR3 DNA: TGCGCCAGCAGCCCGGGACAGGGAAGCTTTAACTATGGCTACACCTTC; CDR3 protein: CASSPGQGSFNYGYTF
J gene: TRBJ2-2; V gene: TRBV6-2/TRBV6-3; clone size: .; D gene: .; CDR3 DNA: TGTGCCAGCAGTTATCGGGGAACTAACACCGGGGAGCTGTTTTTT; CDR3 protein: CASSYRGTNTGELFF
J gene: TRBJ2-7; V gene: TRBV27; clone size: few; D gene: .; CDR3 DNA: TGTGCCAGCGGCTTGGGGGGGCCCTACGAGCAGTACTTC; CDR3 protein: CASGLGGPYEQYF
J gene: TRBJ1-1; V gene: TRBV29-1; clone size: .; D gene: .; CDR3 DNA: TGCAGCACTACCGGGGAATACACTGAAGCTTTCTTT; CDR3 protein: CSTTGEYTEAFF
J gene: TRBJ2-1; V gene: TRBV6-6; clone size: .; D gene: TRBD1; CDR3 DNA: TGTGCCAGCAGAAGCCCTCGGGACAGTTACAATGAGCAGTTCTTC; CDR3 protein: CASRSPRDSYNEQFF
J gene: TRBJ2-5; V gene: TRBV11-2; clone size: .; D gene: TRBD2; CDR3 DNA: TGTGCCAGCAGCTTAGTAGCGGGGGGGTACCAAGAGACCCAGTACTTC; CDR3 protein: CASSLVAGGYQETQYF
J gene: TRBJ2-2; V gene: TRBV24-1; clone size: .; D gene: TRBD2; CDR3 DNA: TGTGCCACCCCATGGAAGGCGGGAGGTGGAACCGGGGAGCTGTTTTTT; CDR3 protein: CATPWKAGGGTGELFF
J gene: TRBJ1-1; V gene: TRBV2; clone size: .; D gene: .; CDR3 DNA: TGTGCCAACACCGGGGGGTTGCTACGGGGAAGGGGCACTGAAGCTTTCTTT; CDR3 protein: CANTGGLLRGRGTEAFF
J gene: TRBJ2-7; V gene: TRBV18; clone size: .; D gene: .; CDR3 DNA: TGTGCCAGCTCACGGGACACTTCCTACGAGCAGTACTTC; CDR3 protein: CASSRDTSYEQYF
J gene: TRBJ2-7; V gene: TRBV25-1; clone size: .; D gene: TRBD1; CDR3 DNA: TGTGCCAGCAGTGACCGGGACAGAGGCCTCTACGAGCAGTACTTC; CDR3 protein: CASSDRDRGLYEQYF
J gene: TRBJ1-1; V gene: TRBV7-6; clone size: few; D gene: TRBD1; CDR3 DNA: TGTGCCAGCAGCTTTACAGGGGGCGCTGAAGCTTTCTTT; CDR3 protein: CASSFTGGAEAFF
J gene: TRBJ1-5; V gene: TRBV2; clone size: .; D gene: TRBD1; CDR3 DNA: TGTGCCAGCAGCGGACAGGGGGCGGGCAATCAGCCCCAGCATTTT; CDR3 protein: CASSGQGAGNQPQHF
J gene: TRBJ1-4; V gene: TRBV5-4; clone size: .; D gene: .; CDR3 DNA: TGTGCCAGCAGCTTCGGGGGAGGCTCGGAAAAACTGTTTTTT; CDR3 protein: CASSFGGGSEKLFF
J gene: TRBJ2-1; V gene: TRBV2; clone size: few; D gene: TRBD1; CDR3 DNA: TGTGCCAGCAGTGACGGACAGGGAAACAATGAGCAGTTCTTC; CDR3 protein: CASSDGQGNNEQFF
J gene: TRBJ2-7; V gene: TRBV19; clone size: .; D gene: TRBD1; CDR3 DNA: TGTGCCAGTAGCCCGGGACAGTCCTACGAGCAGTACTTC; CDR3 protein: CASSPGQSYEQYF
J gene: TRBJ1-6; V gene: TRBV6-5; clone size: .; D gene: .; CDR3 DNA: TGTGCCAGCAGTTTCAAACAGGGTACTTCACCCCTCCACTTT; CDR3 protein: CASSFKQGTSPLHF
J gene: TRBJ1-3; V gene: TRBV6-6; clone size: .; D gene: .; CDR3 DNA: TGTGCCAGCAGTTATATGGGCAAAATCTCTGGAAACACCATATATTTT; CDR3 protein: CASSYMGKISGNTIYF
J gene: TRBJ1-2; V gene: TRBV7-9; clone size: .; D gene: TRBD1; CDR3 DNA: TGTGCCAGCAGCTCGGACAGGGGCTTCAGTTTAAATGGCTACACCTTC; CDR3 protein: CASSSDRGFSLNGYTF
J gene: TRBJ1-4; V gene: TRBV7-8; clone size: .; D gene: TRBD1; CDR3 DNA: TGTGCCAGCAGCTTAGGATTGGGACAGGGGGATGAAAAACTGTTTTTT; CDR3 protein: CASSLGLGQGDEKLFF
J gene: TRBJ2-7; V gene: TRBV6-2/TRBV6-3; clone size: .; D gene: .; CDR3 DNA: TGTGCCAGCAGCGGAGGTGAACCCGAGCAGTACTTC; CDR3 protein: CASSGGEPEQYF
J gene: TRBJ2-7; V gene: TRBV5-1; clone size: .; D gene: .; CDR3 DNA: TGCGCCAGCAGCTTGACAACAGGGTTTGGGGTAGGCTACGAGCAGTACTTC; CDR3 protein: CASSLTTGFGVGYEQYF
J gene: TRBJ1-5; V gene: TRBV3-1/TRBV3-2; clone size: few; D gene: .; CDR3 DNA: TGTGCCAGCAGCCAAGGGACAGCTAACAATCAGCCCCAGCATTTT; CDR3 protein: CASSQGTANNQPQHF
J gene: TRBJ2-3; V gene: TRBV10-3; clone size: .; D gene: TRBD2; CDR3 DNA: TGTGCCATCAGTGACCCTTCCGGGACTAGCGGGAGACTCGGCACAGATACGCAGTATTTT; CDR3 protein: CAISDPSGTSGRLGTDTQYF
J gene: TRBJ2-3; V gene: TRBV19; clone size: .; D gene: .; CDR3 DNA: TGTGCCAGTAGCAAAAGAGGCAGAACAGATACGCAGTATTTT; CDR3 protein: CASSKRGRTDTQYF
J gene: TRBJ1-2; V gene: TRBV3-1/TRBV3-2; clone size: .; D gene: .; CDR3 DNA: TGTGCCAGCAGCCCCGTTGCGGGCTATGGCTACACCTTC; CDR3 protein: CASSPVAGYGYTF
J gene: TRBJ1-1; V gene: TRBV28; clone size: .; D gene: .; CDR3 DNA: TGTGCCAGTTCCGCAGTAACTGAAGCTTTCTTT; CDR3 protein: CASSAVTEAFF
J gene: TRBJ2-3; V gene: TRBV3-1/TRBV3-2; clone size: .; D gene: .; CDR3 DNA: TGTGCCAGCAGCCAAGATCTCGGAGCGGTCACAGATACGCAGTATTTT; CDR3 protein: CASSQDLGAVTDTQYF
J gene: TRBJ1-6; V gene: TRBV2; clone size: once; D gene: .; CDR3 DNA: TGTGCCAGCAGTAAGGGGATAAGTGATTCACCCCTCCACTTT; CDR3 protein: CASSKGISDSPLHF
J gene: TRBJ1-6; V gene: TRBV30; clone size: .; D gene: .; CDR3 DNA: TGTGCCTGGAGTGCCGGGGGACCCTATAATTCACCCCTCCACTTT; CDR3 protein: CAWSAGGPYNSPLHF
J gene: TRBJ1-3; V gene: TRBV4-3; clone size: .; D gene: .; CDR3 DNA: TGCGCCAGCAGCCAAGATCGGGCCTCAGGGTCGGGAAACACCATATATTTT; CDR3 protein: CASSQDRASGSGNTIYF
J gene: TRBJ1-3; V gene: TRBV12-3/TRBV12-4; clone size: once; D gene: .; CDR3 DNA: TGTGCCAGCACCAGGACATGGCGGTCAGCTTTT; CDR3 protein: CASTRTWRSAF
J gene: TRBJ2-3; V gene: TRBV19; clone size: .; D gene: TRBD2; CDR3 DNA: TGTGCCAGTAGTATGTCGAGACTAGCGGGAATTGATACGCAGTATTTT; CDR3 protein: CASSMSRLAGIDTQYF
J gene: TRBJ1-1; V gene: TRBV6-5; clone size: .; D gene: .; CDR3 DNA: TGTGCCAGCAGACCCACAGTGAACACTGAAGCTTTCTTT; CDR3 protein: CASRPTVNTEAFF
J gene: TRBJ2-1; V gene: TRBV24-1; clone size: once; D gene: .; CDR3 DNA: TGTGCCACCAGTGATCCCGGACCGGGGGGCGTTCAGGGTGAGCAGTTCTTC; CDR3 protein: CATSDPGPGGVQGEQFF
J gene: TRBJ2-3; V gene: TRBV4-3; clone size: .; D gene: .; CDR3 DNA: TGCGCCAGCAGCCAAGTAACAGGGAGCCCCGTGGATACGCAGTATTTT; CDR3 protein: CASSQVTGSPVDTQYF
J gene: TRBJ1-1; V gene: TRBV10-1; clone size: .; D gene: .; CDR3 DNA: TGCGCCAGCAGTGAGACCCGGGGGATACCTGCTTTCTTT; CDR3 protein: CASSETRGIPAFF
J gene: TRBJ2-1; V gene: TRBV25-1; clone size: .; D gene: .; CDR3 DNA: TGTGCCAGCACCACATCAGGACAGCGCAGTGAGCAGTTCTTC; CDR3 protein: CASTTSGQRSEQFF